One sample yielded the 28 T cell receptor beta chains listed below, sequenced in a study of T cell responses to AZD1222 COVID-19 vaccine. Some clones are missing from TCRdb's copy, which holds only in-frame ones; the method was immunoSEQ multiplex PCR. In the table there are under 150,000 clones, 90% of which are singletons. The starting material was peripheral blood, obtained 28 days after the second AZD1222 dose. These receptors originate from an adult who received the AZD1222 COVID-19 vaccine.

The rearrangement links TRBV3-1 (or the pseudogene TRBV3-2) to TRBJ1-6, with a tentative D call TRBD1 (5 bases). Trimming stripped 5 bases from V and 9 bases from J, with 17 bases between. The CDR3 extends over 15 amino acids. Germline lookup yields CDR1 LGHDT and CDR2 YNNKEL (reference sequence). DNA for the CDR3: TGTGCCAGCAGCTCTCGGGCCCTAACAGGTTCACCCCTCCACTTT. This codes for CASSSRALTGSPLHF.

This clone was found once. The CDR3: CALGQGWNSPLHF. Here the CDR3 DNA reads TGTGCCTTGGGGCAGGGGTGGAATTCACCCCTCCACTTT. V usage is TRBV28 and J usage is TRBJ1-6; tentative D call: TRBD1 (6 bases). Trimming left V 11 bases short and J 7 bases short, with 15 bases between. The CDR3 totals 13 residues. Germline-derived CDR1 and CDR2 are MDHEN and SYDVKM.

V is TRBV5-1 and J is TRBJ1-1, with 8 bases aligning to TRBD1. With 2 bases clipped from V and 7 bases from J, the junction kept 7 bases outside the gene matches. The germline V gene encodes CDR1 SGHRS and CDR2 YFSETQ. There are 14 residues in the CDR3. The CDR3 is CASSLRQGSHEAFF. CDR3 DNA sequence: TGCGCCAGCAGCTTAAGACAGGGGAGTCATGAAGCTTTCTTT.

This chain joins TRBV21-1 and TRBJ1-1; the table assigns TRBD1, which was not confirmed against the DNA. TRBV21-1 is a listed pseudogene. The CDR3 consists of 17 residues. In DNA, the CDR3 is TGTGCCAGCAGCAAAGGGAAGGAGACAGGGGATCAGAGAAATGCTTTCTTT. It specifies CASSKGKETGDQRNAFF.

This chain connects TRBV25-1 to TRBJ1-2; D is unresolved. Germline assignment: CDR1 MGHDK and CDR2 SYGVNS. The CDR3 is made up of 13 amino acids. V was trimmed by 4 bases and J by 10 bases, leaving 16 bases between them. This CDR3 reads CASSGSPALHYTF. DNA for the CDR3: TGTGCCAGCAGTGGGTCCCCCGCCTTGCACTACACCTTC.

V and J are TRBV6-6 and TRBJ1-3; tentatively, D is TRBD1 (6 bases). Germline V gene lookup returns CDR1 MNHNY and CDR2 SVGAGI (reference sequence). The CDR3 is made up of 16 amino acids. The V end was cut by 1 base, the J end by 0 bases, with 10 bases between. CDR3 nucleotide sequence: TGTGCCAGCAGTTACTTTGGGACACGCTCTGGAAACACCATATATTTT. Encoded protein: CASSYFGTRSGNTIYF.

The CDR3 nucleotides read TGTGCCAGCAGACTAGGAGGGGGAGAGACCCAGTACTTC. This gives the protein CASRLGGGETQYF. The chain recombines TRBV28 with TRBJ2-5, with D possibly called TRBD1 or TRBD2 (6 bases each). Trimming shortened V by 6 bases and J by 4 bases, and 12 bases separated the two germline ends. Germline CDR1 reads MDHEN; CDR2 reads SYDVKM. The CDR3 contains 13 residues.

The chain is built from TRBV14 and TRBJ2-1, with a weak D call TRBD2 (6 bases). V was clipped by 5 bases and J by 4 bases, with 9 bases between them. CDR3 size: 13 residues. CDR1 and CDR2 from the germline V gene are SGHDN and FVKESK. CDR3 DNA: TGTGCCAGCAGCTCGGCGGGGTACAATGAGCAGTTCTTC. This translates into CASSSAGYNEQFF. Using reference TRBV14 and TRBJ2-1 for the parts outside the CDR3, the full variable domain is EAGVTQFPSHSVIEKGQTVTLRCDPISGHDNLYWYRRVMGKEIKFLLHFVKESKQDESGMPNNRFLAERTGGTYSTLKVQPAELEDSGVYFCASSSAGYNEQFFGPGTRLTVL.

This sequence joins TRBV4-3 and TRBJ2-1; TRBD2 agrees at 15 bases. J was trimmed by 7 bases and V by 4 bases; bases with no gene match: 8. The CDR3 is made up of 17 amino acids. Germline V gives CDR1 LGHNA, CDR2 YSLEER. The CDR3 spells CASSPWTSGRAGNEQFF. The CDR3 DNA reads TGCGCCAGCAGCCCTTGGACTAGCGGGAGGGCAGGAAATGAGCAGTTCTTC.

The genes are TRBV29-1 and TRBJ2-3, with D hard to call. The CDR3 totals 12 residues. CDR1 and CDR2 (germline): SQVTM, ANQGSEA. The V end lost 1 base, the J end lost 6 bases, and 8 bases lay between the germline ends. The CDR3 protein is CSVEGGWDTQYF. The CDR3, as DNA: TGCAGCGTTGAAGGTGGATGGGATACGCAGTATTTT.

This sequence joins TRBV6-2 or TRBV6-3 and TRBJ2-1; D is possibly TRBD1 (5 bases). There are 15 residues in the CDR3. CDR1 and CDR2 from the germline V gene are MNHEY and SVGEGT. Trimming pared 5 bases from V and 6 bases from J, leaving 17 bases between. Here the CDR3 reads CASSGLSSRGNEQFF. The DNA of the CDR3 is TGTGCCAGCAGTGGGTTGAGCTCAAGGGGCAATGAGCAGTTCTTC.

The chain links TRBV28 to TRBJ2-7; 7 bases are shared with TRBD1. Losses at the gene ends were 4 bases for V and 4 bases for J; bases not matched to a gene: 7. The CDR3 length is 14 residues. Germline assignment: CDR1 MDHEN and CDR2 SYDVKM. CDR3 sequence: CASSSTGIKYEQYF. In nucleotides, the CDR3 is TGTGCCAGCAGTTCGACAGGGATTAAGTACGAGCAGTACTTC.

V and J are TRBV3-1 (or the pseudogene TRBV3-2) and TRBJ1-2, with 8 bases identical to TRBD1. From germline, CDR1 is LGHDT and CDR2 YNNKEL (reference sequence). The CDR3 contains 15 residues. The J segment lost 4 bases and the V segment lost 1 base, leaving 5 bases of the junction unmatched. This CDR3 reads CASSQGTGLAYGYTF. The CDR3 DNA reads TGTGCCAGCAGCCAAGGGACAGGGCTGGCCTATGGCTACACCTTC.

The chain uses TRBV7-8 and TRBJ1-3; TRBD1 is a possible D gene (5 bases). Germline lookup yields CDR1 SGHVS and CDR2 FQNEAQ. Trimming cost V 5 bases and J 0 bases, with 8 bases left between them. The CDR3 length is 14 residues. The CDR3 nucleotides are TGTGCCAGCAGCGGACATAGCTCTGGAAACACCATATATTTT. Its protein product is CASSGHSSGNTIYF.

With respect to this clone: Sequence at one end of the junction differs from germline and may be a read error. The chain carries TRBV13 and TRBJ1-5; possible D gene TRBD1, 6 bases. CDR1 PRHDT and CDR2 FYEKMQ come from the germline V gene (reference sequence). The CDR3 length is 16 residues. The CDR3 protein is CASSLGGRFPDQPQHF. The CDR3 DNA follows: TGTGCCAGCAGCCTAGGGGGTCGCTTCCCCGATCAGCCCCAGCATTTT.

The rearrangement uses TRBV9 and TRBJ1-4; 8 bases are shared with TRBD1. The CDR3 loop spans 15 amino acids. V trimming: 3 bases; J trimming: 8 bases; junction bases outside the gene matches: 9. Germline V gene lookup returns CDR1 SGDLS and CDR2 YYNGEE. The CDR3 spells CASSGGTGRGEKLFF. The DNA for the CDR3 is TGTGCCAGCAGCGGGGGGACAGGTCGCGGAGAAAAACTGTTTTTT.

The chain carries TRBV19 and TRBJ2-1, with D possibly TRBD2 on 6 matching bases. Germline V CDR1 and CDR2: LNHDA, SQIVND (reference sequence). V gave up 5 bases and J gave up 9 bases, with 20 bases separating them. The CDR3 totals 15 residues. The CDR3 coding sequence is TGTGCCAGTAGTCCTCGCGGGGCTAGCGCAGGTGAGCAGTTCTTC. It codes for CASSPRGASAGEQFF.

This sequence joins TRBV6-5 and TRBJ1-6; D may be TRBD1 (5 bases). Per germline, CDR1 MNHEY and CDR2 SVGAGI. Trimming stripped 6 bases from V and 9 bases from J, with 12 bases between. The CDR3 contains 13 residues. The chain's CDR3 is CASSLGTVSPLHF. CDR3 DNA: TGTGCCAGCAGCCTCGGGACCGTTTCACCCCTCCACTTT.

A single count supports this clone. The rearrangement joins TRBV28 to TRBJ1-6; 9 positions match TRBD1. Germline-derived CDR1 and CDR2 are MDHEN and SYDVKM. The CDR3 has 17 amino acids. The junction had 7 bases not matched to a gene; V was cut back by 6 bases and J by 1 base. The CDR3 nucleotides are TGTGCCAGCAGCCCGGGGACAGGGAGGTCCTATAATTCACCCCTCCACTTT. Encoded protein: CASSPGTGRSYNSPLHF.

This rearrangement joins TRBV2 to TRBJ1-1; possible D gene TRBD1, 6 bases. V lost 4 bases, J lost 3 bases, and 12 bases lay in between. This CDR3 region has 14 residues. The germline V gene encodes CDR1 SNHLY and CDR2 FYNNEI. CDR3 nucleotides: TGTGCCAGCAGTGCATTGGGGGCTGACACTGAAGCTTTCTTT. This codes for CASSALGADTEAFF.

A single count supports this clone. Other DNA sequences within the sample encode an identical CDR3. The rearrangement links TRBV10-3 to TRBJ1-1; 7 bases align to TRBD1. CDR1 ENHRY and CDR2 SYGVKD come from the germline V gene. V was pared by 5 bases and J by 4 bases, with 4 bases of the junction left unmatched. The CDR3 totals 13 residues. In nucleotides, the CDR3 is TGTGCCATCAGTCTACAGGGGTCCACTGAAGCTTTCTTT. It encodes CAISLQGSTEAFF.

The CDR3 loop is CASSLNRGGNSPLHF. Here the CDR3 DNA reads TGTGCCAGCAGCTTAAACCGGGGAGGAAATTCACCCCTCCACTTT. The V call is TRBV7-2, the J call TRBJ1-6; D not resolved. CDR1 is SGHTA and CDR2 is FQGNSA in the germline V gene. V was cut by 2 bases and J by 7 bases, with 12 bases left in between. The CDR3 loop spans 15 amino acids. Variable domain in full (rest from reference TRBV7-2 and TRBJ1-6): GAGVSQSPSNKVTEKGKDVELRCDPISGHTALYWYRQSLGQGLEFLIYFQGNSAPDKSGLPSDRFSAERTGGSVSTLTIQRTQQEDSAVYLCASSLNRGGNSPLHFGNGTRLTVT.

The rearrangement uses TRBV19 and TRBJ1-6; perhaps TRBD1 as D (6 bases). The V gene's germline CDR1 is LNHDA and CDR2 SQIVND (reference sequence). The CDR3 is 13 residues long. V shed 3 bases and J shed 10 bases, with 10 bases lying between them. The chain's CDR3 is CASSIGGHSPLHF. DNA for the CDR3: TGTGCCAGTAGTATTGGGGGACACTCACCCCTCCACTTT. Combining the CDR3 with reference TRBV19 and TRBJ1-6 gives the whole variable domain DGGITQSPKYLFRKEGQNVTLSCEQNLNHDAMYWYRQDPGQGLRLIYYSQIVNDFQKGDIAEGYSVSREKKESFPLTVTSAQKNPTAFYLCASSIGGHSPLHFGNGTRLTVT.

This clone appeared a single time. The chain joins TRBV3-1 (or the pseudogene TRBV3-2) to TRBJ1-6, with 7 bases matching TRBD1. With 2 bases clipped from V and 7 bases from J, the junction kept 5 bases outside the gene matches. The germline V gene has CDR1 LGHDT and CDR2 YNNKEL (reference sequence). The CDR3 is 15 residues long. The chain's CDR3 is CASSQTTGVNSPLHF. The CDR3, as DNA: TGTGCCAGCAGCCAAACTACAGGGGTCAATTCACCCCTCCACTTT.

The V and J genes are TRBV5-5 and TRBJ1-3; D remains unclear. The CDR3 totals 15 residues. Between the trimmed V and J ends, which lost 0 bases and 3 bases, there was a span of 10 bases. Germline assignment: CDR1 SGHKS and CDR2 YYEKEE (reference sequence). The CDR3 here is CASSLAPGHGNTIYF. In nucleotides, the CDR3 is TGTGCCAGCAGCTTGGCCCCCGGCCATGGAAACACCATATATTTT.

This chain connects TRBV6-5 to TRBJ1-3; TRBD1 matches 7 bases. The CDR3 extends over 15 amino acids. Trimming at V came to 6 bases and at J to 0 bases, leaving 5 bases not matched to a gene. Germline V CDR1 and CDR2: MNHEY, SVGAGI. For the CDR3, the DNA is TGTGCCAGCAGAACGGACAGGCTCTCTGGAAACACCATATATTTT. Its translation: CASRTDRLSGNTIYF.

The V and J genes are TRBV13 and TRBJ2-5; either TRBD1 or TRBD2 may fit D (5 bases each). The CDR3 loop spans 14 amino acids. V was pared by 5 bases and J by 0 bases, with 10 bases between. The V gene's germline CDR1 is PRHDT and CDR2 FYEKMQ (reference sequence). CDR3 sequence (DNA): TGTGCCAGCAGCCGGGACGGGTACCAAGAGACCCAGTACTTC. It encodes CASSRDGYQETQYF.

The CDR3 region is CASSLTEVSTEAFF. DNA of the CDR3: TGTGCCAGCAGCTTAACAGAAGTTAGCACTGAAGCTTTCTTT. This sequence joins TRBV7-9 and TRBJ1-1, with D uncertain. V lost 2 bases to trimming and J lost 4 bases, with 11 bases between them. Germline loops: CDR1 SEHNR, CDR2 FQNEAQ (reference sequence). This CDR3 spans 14 amino acids.